This TCR beta chain was found in a study of blood T cell repertoires in COVID-19. About the research overall: There were acute and convalescent COVID-19 samples, and they came from the United States, Italy and Spain. PBMCs, B-cell-depleted T cells, or T cells provided the cDNA or gDNA that made up the material.

In the authors' workflow: It was from reference gene primer amplification that nucleated cell counts were estimated. This table comes from immunoSEQ multiplex PCR, and its TCRdb copy is limited to in-frame clones, with some not included. V, J and clone size are taken as reported in that table, and D and trimming were inferred from the DNA itself. The data contain around 200,000 clones, 85% to 90% of them singletons. Trimming took off 4 bases at V and 2 bases at J, with 15 bases between the two ends. Germline CDR1 is LGHDT and CDR2 is YNNKEL (reference sequence). CDR3 length equals 15 residues. This TCR came from a man between 35 and 55 years old with active or convalescent COVID-19. This sequence joins TRBV3-1 (or the pseudogene TRBV3-2) and TRBJ2-7; tentatively, D is TRBD1 (7 bases). The sequenced sample was peripheral blood. CDR3 region: CASSRGGTDAYEQYF. The CDR3 region has the DNA TGTGCCAGCAGCCGAGGAGGGACAGACGCCTACGAGCAGTACTTC.